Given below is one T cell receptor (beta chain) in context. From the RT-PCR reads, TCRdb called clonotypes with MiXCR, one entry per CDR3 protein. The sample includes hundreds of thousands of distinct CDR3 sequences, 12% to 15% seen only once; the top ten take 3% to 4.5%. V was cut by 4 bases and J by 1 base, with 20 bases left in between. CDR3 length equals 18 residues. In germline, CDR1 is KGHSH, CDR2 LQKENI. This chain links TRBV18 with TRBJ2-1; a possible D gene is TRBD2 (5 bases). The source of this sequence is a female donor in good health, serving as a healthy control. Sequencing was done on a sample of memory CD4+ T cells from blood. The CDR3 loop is CASSRRTGSGWSYNEQFF. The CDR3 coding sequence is TGTGCCAGCTCACGCCGTACGGGGTCAGGTTGGTCCTACAATGAGCAGTTCTTC. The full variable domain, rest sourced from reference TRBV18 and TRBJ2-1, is NAGVMQNPRHLVRRRGQEARLRCSPMKGHSHVYWYRQLPEEGLKFMVYLQKENIIDESGMPKERFSAEFPKEGPSILRIQQVVRGDSAAYFCASSRRTGSGWSYNEQFFGPGTRLTVL.